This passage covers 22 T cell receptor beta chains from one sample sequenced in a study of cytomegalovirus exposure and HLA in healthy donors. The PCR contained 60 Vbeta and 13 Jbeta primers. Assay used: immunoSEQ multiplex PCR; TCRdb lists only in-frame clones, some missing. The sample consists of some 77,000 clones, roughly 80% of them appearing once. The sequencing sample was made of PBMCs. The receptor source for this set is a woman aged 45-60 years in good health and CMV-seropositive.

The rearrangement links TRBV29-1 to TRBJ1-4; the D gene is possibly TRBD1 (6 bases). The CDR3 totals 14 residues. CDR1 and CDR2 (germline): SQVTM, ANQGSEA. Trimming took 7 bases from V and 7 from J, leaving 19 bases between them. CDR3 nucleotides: TGCAGCGCATCGTTAGGGGGGGCTGCTGAAAAACTGTTTTTT. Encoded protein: CSASLGGAAEKLFF.

This chain's CDR3 is CASRLERQGAPVEYEQYV. The CDR3 DNA sequence: TGTGCCAGCCGACTGGAACGGCAGGGGGCCCCGGTGGAGTACGAGCAGTACGTC. The chain uses TRBV6-4 and TRBJ2-7, with 8 nucleotides matching TRBD1. Germline V CDR1 and CDR2: MRHNA, SNTAGT. The J segment lost 4 bases and the V segment lost 8 bases, leaving 22 bases of the junction unmatched. This CDR3 has 18 amino acids.

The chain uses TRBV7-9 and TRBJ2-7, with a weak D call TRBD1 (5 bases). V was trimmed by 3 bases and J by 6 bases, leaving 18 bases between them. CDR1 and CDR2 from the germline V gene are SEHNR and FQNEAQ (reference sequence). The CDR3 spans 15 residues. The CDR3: CASSFTGAVLSEQYF. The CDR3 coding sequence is TGTGCCAGCAGCTTTACTGGGGCGGTTCTGTCCGAGCAGTACTTC.

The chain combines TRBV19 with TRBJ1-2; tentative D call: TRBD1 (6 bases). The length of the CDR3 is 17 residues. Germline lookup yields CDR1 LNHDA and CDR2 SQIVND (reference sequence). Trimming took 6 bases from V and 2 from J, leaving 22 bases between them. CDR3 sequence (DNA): TGTGCCAGTAGACTCGCCGGGACACTTGACAAAAACTATGGCTACACCTTC. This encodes CASRLAGTLDKNYGYTF.

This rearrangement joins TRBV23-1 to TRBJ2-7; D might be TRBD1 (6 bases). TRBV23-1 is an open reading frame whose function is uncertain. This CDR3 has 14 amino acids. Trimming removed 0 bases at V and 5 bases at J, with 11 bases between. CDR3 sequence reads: CASSQSSRGNEQYF. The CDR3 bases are TGCGCCAGCAGTCAATCGAGCAGGGGCAACGAGCAGTACTTC.

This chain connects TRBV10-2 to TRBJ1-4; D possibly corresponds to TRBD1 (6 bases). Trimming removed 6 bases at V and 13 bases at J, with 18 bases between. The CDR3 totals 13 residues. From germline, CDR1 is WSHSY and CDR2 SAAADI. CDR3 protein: CASSGPGSGALFF. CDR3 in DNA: TGCGCCAGCAGCGGCCCGGGGTCAGGGGCACTGTTTTTT.

CDR3 in DNA: TGTGCCAGTCAGGGACAGGGGGGCCAGCCCCAGCATTTT. It specifies CASQGQGGQPQHF. This sequence joins TRBV19 and TRBJ1-5, with 11 positions matching TRBD1. The J segment lost 7 bases and the V segment lost 8 bases, leaving 4 bases of the junction unmatched. The CDR3 runs 13 residues. Germline V CDR1 and CDR2: LNHDA, SQIVND (reference sequence).

CDR3: CASSLRIGSLNTIYF. DNA for the CDR3: TGTGCCAGCAGTCTCAGGATCGGAAGTTTGAACACCATATATTTT. The chain links TRBV25-1 to TRBJ1-3, with D uncertain. The CDR3 loop spans 15 amino acids. Germline lookup yields CDR1 MGHDK and CDR2 SYGVNS. The V gene lost 5 bases and the J gene lost 7 bases, with 18 bases spanning the gap.

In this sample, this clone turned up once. The CDR3 DNA is TGTGCCAGCAGTGATAGCTCCTATAATTCACCCCTCCACTTT. Protein sequence: CASSDSSYNSPLHF. The chain uses TRBV6-5 and TRBJ1-6; D not resolved. From germline, CDR1 is MNHEY and CDR2 SVGAGI. The germline V and J ends were trimmed by 5 bases and 0 bases, with 5 bases remaining between them. The CDR3 is made up of 14 amino acids.

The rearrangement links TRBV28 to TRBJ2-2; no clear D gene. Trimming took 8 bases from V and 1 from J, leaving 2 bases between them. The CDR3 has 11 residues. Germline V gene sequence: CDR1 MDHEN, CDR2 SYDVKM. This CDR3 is CASQNTGELFF. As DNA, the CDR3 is TGTGCCAGCCAGAACACCGGGGAGCTGTTTTTT. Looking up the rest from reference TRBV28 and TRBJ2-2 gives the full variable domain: DVKVTQSSRYLVKRTGEKVFLECVQDMDHENMFWYRQDPGLGLRLIYFSYDVKMKEKGDIPEGYSVSREKKERFSLILESASTNQTSMYLCASQNTGELFFGEGSRLTVL.

The CDR3, as DNA: TGTGCCAGCAGTGAAAGGGGGCAGGGGGCCCTCCACTTT. Translating it yields CASSERGQGALHF. The genes are TRBV6-1 and TRBJ1-6, with TRBD1 matching 7 bases. The CDR3 covers 13 residues. Germline assignment: CDR1 MNHNS and CDR2 SASEGT. After removal of 2 bases from V and 14 bases from J, the junction contained 6 bases not matched to a gene.

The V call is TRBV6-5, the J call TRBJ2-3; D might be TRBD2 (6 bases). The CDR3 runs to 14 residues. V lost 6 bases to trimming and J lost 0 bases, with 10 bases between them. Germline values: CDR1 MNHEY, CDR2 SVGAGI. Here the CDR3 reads CASRPLASTDTQYF. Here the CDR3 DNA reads TGTGCCAGCAGACCACTAGCTAGCACAGATACGCAGTATTTT.

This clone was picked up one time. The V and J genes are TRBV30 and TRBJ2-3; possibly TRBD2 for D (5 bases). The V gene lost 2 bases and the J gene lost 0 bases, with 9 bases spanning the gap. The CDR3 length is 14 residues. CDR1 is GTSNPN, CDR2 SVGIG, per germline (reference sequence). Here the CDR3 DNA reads TGTGCCTGGAGTAGGGAGACTAGCACAGATACGCAGTATTTT. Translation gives CAWSRETSTDTQYF.

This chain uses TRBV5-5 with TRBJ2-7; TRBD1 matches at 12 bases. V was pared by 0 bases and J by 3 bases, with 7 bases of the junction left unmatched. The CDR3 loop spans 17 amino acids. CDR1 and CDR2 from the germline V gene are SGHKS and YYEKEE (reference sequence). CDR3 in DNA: TGTGCCAGCAGCTTGGTGCGGGGACAGGGGGCAGGCTACGAGCAGTACGTC. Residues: CASSLVRGQGAGYEQYV.

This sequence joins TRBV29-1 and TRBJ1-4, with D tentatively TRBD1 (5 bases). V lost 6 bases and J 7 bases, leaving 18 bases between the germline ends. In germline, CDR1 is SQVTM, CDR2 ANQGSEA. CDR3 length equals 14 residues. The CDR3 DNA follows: TGCAGCGTCCCCACGGGGGGGGGTGGTGAAAAACTGTTTTTT. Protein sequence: CSVPTGGGGEKLFF. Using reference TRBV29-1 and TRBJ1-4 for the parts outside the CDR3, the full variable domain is SAVISQKPSRDICQRGTSLTIQCQVDSQVTMMFWYRQQPGQSLTLIATANQGSEATYESGFVIDKFPISRPNLTFSTLTVSNMSPEDSSIYLCSVPTGGGGEKLFFGSGTQLSVL.

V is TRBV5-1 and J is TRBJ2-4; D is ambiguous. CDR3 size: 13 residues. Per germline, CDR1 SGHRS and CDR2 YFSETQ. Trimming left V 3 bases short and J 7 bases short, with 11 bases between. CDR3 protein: CASSWKRENIQYF. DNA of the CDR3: TGCGCCAGCAGCTGGAAGCGAGAGAACATTCAGTACTTC.

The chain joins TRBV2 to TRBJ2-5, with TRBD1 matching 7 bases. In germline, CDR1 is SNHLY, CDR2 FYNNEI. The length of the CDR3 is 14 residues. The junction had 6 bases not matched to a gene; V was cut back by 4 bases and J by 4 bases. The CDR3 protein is CASSAATGRETQYF. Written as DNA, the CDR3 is TGTGCCAGCAGTGCAGCGACAGGGCGAGAGACCCAGTACTTC.

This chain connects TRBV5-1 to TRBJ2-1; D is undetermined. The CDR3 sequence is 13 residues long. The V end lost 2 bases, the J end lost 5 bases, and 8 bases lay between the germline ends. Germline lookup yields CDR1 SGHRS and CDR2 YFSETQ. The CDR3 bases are TGCGCCAGCAGCTTTACCGGAGACAATGAGCAGTTCTTC. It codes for CASSFTGDNEQFF.

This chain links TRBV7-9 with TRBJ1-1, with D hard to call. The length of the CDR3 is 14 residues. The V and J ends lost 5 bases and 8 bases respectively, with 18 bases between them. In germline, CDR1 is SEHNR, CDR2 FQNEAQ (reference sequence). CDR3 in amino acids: CASSQPPEVVEAFF. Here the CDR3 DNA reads TGTGCCAGCAGCCAACCCCCCGAGGTTGTCGAAGCTTTCTTT.

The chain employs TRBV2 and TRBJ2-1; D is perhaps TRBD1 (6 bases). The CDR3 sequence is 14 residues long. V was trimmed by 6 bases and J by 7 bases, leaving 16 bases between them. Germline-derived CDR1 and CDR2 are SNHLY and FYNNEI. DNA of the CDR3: TGTGCCAGCAGCCCGGACAGTCTTGGGAATGAGCAGTTCTTC. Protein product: CASSPDSLGNEQFF.

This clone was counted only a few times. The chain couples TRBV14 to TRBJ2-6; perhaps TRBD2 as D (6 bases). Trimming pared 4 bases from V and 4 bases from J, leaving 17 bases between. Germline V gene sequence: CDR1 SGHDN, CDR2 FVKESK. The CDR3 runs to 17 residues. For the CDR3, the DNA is TGTGCCAGCAGCCCACCTGTGGCGGGGACGGGGGCCAACGTCCTGACTTTC. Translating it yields CASSPPVAGTGANVLTF. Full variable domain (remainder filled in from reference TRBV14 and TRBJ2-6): EAGVTQFPSHSVIEKGQTVTLRCDPISGHDNLYWYRRVMGKEIKFLLHFVKESKQDESGMPNNRFLAERTGGTYSTLKVQPAELEDSGVYFCASSPPVAGTGANVLTFGAGSRLTVL.

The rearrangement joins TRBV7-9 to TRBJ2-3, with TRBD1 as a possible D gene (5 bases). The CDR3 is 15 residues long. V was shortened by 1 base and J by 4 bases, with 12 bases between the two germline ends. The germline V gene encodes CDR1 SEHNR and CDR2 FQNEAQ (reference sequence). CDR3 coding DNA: TGTGCCAGCAGCTTAGGCGGTCAGGGTGCAGATACGCAGTATTTT. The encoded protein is CASSLGGQGADTQYF.